The source of this T cell receptor (beta chain) is a study of cytomegalovirus exposure and HLA in healthy donors. Germline assignment: CDR1 MNHNS and CDR2 SASEGT. The V and J ends lost 5 bases and 6 bases, in that order; junction bases with no gene match: 12. The CDR3 is 15 amino acids. Primers: 60 Vbeta forward and 13 Jbeta reverse. Profiling relied on immunoSEQ multiplex PCR, and the TCRdb table lists in-frame clones only, not all of them. The sample records 150,000 to 200,000 clones, more than 60% being singletons. The clonotype originates from a man aged 18-30 years in good health and CMV-seropositive. This chain links TRBV6-1 with TRBJ2-7; 8 bases map to TRBD1. The sample was PBMCs. DNA for the CDR3: TGTGCCAGCAGTCCCTCGGCAGGGGGCCCTGGCGAGCAGTACTTC. Translation: CASSPSAGGPGEQYF.